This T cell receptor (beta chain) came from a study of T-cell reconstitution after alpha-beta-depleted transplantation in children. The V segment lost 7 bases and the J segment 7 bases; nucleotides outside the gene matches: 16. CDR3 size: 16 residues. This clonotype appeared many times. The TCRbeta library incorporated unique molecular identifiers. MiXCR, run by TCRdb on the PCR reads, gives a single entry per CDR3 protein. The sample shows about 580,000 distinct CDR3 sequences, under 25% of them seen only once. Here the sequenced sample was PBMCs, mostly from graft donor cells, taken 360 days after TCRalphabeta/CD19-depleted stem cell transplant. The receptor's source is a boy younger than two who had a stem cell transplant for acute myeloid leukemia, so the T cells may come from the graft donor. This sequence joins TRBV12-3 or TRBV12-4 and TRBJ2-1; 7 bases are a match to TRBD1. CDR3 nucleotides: TGTGCCAGCACCCCCCGTAGGGACAGAACGGGTAATGAGCAGTTCTTC. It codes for CASTPRRDRTGNEQFF.